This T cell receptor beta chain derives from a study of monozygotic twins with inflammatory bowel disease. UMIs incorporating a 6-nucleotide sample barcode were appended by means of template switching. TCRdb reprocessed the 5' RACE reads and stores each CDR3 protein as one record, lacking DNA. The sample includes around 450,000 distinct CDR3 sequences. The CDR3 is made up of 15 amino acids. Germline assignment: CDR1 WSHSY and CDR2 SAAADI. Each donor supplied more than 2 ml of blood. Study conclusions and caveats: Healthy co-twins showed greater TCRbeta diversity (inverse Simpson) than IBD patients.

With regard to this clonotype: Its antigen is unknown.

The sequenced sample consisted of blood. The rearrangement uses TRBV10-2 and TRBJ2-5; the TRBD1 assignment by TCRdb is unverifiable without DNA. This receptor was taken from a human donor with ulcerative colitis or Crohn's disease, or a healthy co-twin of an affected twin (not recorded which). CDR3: CASYPDRGDLETQYF.